Below, one T cell receptor (beta chain) is given with its context. The antigen is unknown. The PCR had 60 Vbeta and 13 Jbeta primers. Original handling: About 80 million unique TCR beta chains, roughly 11 million of them shared, were counted by a later analysis. Data came from immunoSEQ multiplex PCR; TCRdb stores just in-frame clones and leaves some out. V, J and clone size derive from that table, while D and trimming were established from the DNA sequence. The sample holds under 200,000 clones. This entry is derived from a study of cytomegalovirus exposure and HLA in healthy donors. The study, taken as a whole, reports: The presence/absence work took it that sequencing depth was about the same across donors. In a later analysis, at a false discovery rate of 0.05, approximately 15,000 TCR beta sequences matched HLA alleles.

Per germline, CDR1 SGHTA and CDR2 FQGNSA. Trimming took 0 bases from V and 4 from J; bases not matched to a gene: 5. The CDR3 loop spans 15 amino acids. The chain is built from TRBV7-2 and TRBJ2-7; 8 nucleotides match TRBD2. This receptor was taken from a man aged 25 to 45 in good health and CMV-seronegative. Material for sequencing was PBMCs. The DNA for the CDR3 is TGTGCCAGCAGCTTAGCCGGGACTAGTGTGTACGAGCAGTACTTC. Protein sequence: CASSLAGTSVYEQYF.